This T cell receptor beta chain was retrieved from a study of early T cells in non-severe SARS-CoV-2 infection. Study-level points and caveats: Comparison of clonotypes with VDJdb favored anti-spike CD8 responses while missing private and CD4 specificities.

V gave up 5 bases and J gave up 3 bases; unmatched junction bases: 10. CDR3 length: 16 amino acids. From germline, CDR1 is MDHEN and CDR2 SYDVKM. Unique molecular identifier tags were affixed to discrete cDNA molecules. TCRdb re-derived calls from the 5' RACE reads in MiXCR, one entry per CDR3 protein. Counted here are 90,000 to 120,000 distinct CDR3 sequences, approximately 12% occurring once; the ten biggest clones make up roughly 8%. As to this clonotype: No antigen is known for it.

The chain joins TRBV28 to TRBJ1-1; 9 bases match TRBD1. Sample: whole blood. This receptor was taken from an adult who was a healthcare worker with PCR-confirmed SARS-CoV-2 infection or an uninfected control (not recorded which). The CDR3, as DNA: TGTGCCAGCAGTCCTAAGGGACAGGGCCCGGACACTGAAGCTTTCTTT. Translating gives CASSPKGQGPDTEAFF.